Below, one T cell receptor beta chain is given with its context. This specimen comes from a study of shared clonotypes between healthy human individuals. Some clones are missing from TCRdb's copy, which holds only in-frame ones; the method was immunoSEQ multiplex PCR. The sample gives some 2.1 million clones, 85% to 95% of which show up once; 0.1% to 0.15% is in the top ten. Germline values: CDR1 SGHDN, CDR2 FVKESK. Unmatched junction bases numbered 9, after V lost 5 bases and J lost 2 bases. This CDR3 region has 16 residues. Sequenced sample: naive CD4+ T cells sorted from blood. Subset specified: CD45RA+ positively selected. The chain joins TRBV14 to TRBJ2-1; 7 bases agree with TRBD2. The receptor was derived from a man younger than 30 in good health. CDR3 loop: CASSFGGSGPYNEQFF. The CDR3 DNA sequence: TGTGCCAGCAGCTTCGGGGGGAGCGGGCCCTACAATGAGCAGTTCTTC.